The 15 T cell receptor beta chains below come from one sample, sequenced in a study of OX40 agonist ivuxolimab in advanced cancers. The assay was immunoSEQ multiplex PCR, and TCRdb's table has in-frame clones only and misses some. The sample lists about 71,000 clones; 94% were seen once. Sequenced material: CD4+ or CD8+ T cells sorted from blood, taken in a trial of the OX40 agonist ivuxolimab. The receptors come from an adult with an advanced solid tumor such as melanoma, head and neck, liver or kidney cancer.

This clone has just one count. The chain uses TRBV7-9 and TRBJ2-3; D is uncertain. Germline CDR1 reads SEHNR; CDR2 reads FQNEAQ (reference sequence). Between the trimmed V and J ends, which lost 5 bases and 0 bases, there was a span of 6 bases. CDR3 length: 13 residues. The CDR3 loop reads CASSLGSTDTQYF. In nucleotides, the CDR3 is TGTGCCAGCAGCCTCGGGAGCACAGATACGCAGTATTTT.

V gene TRBV7-8 combines with J gene TRBJ2-7; possible D gene TRBD2, 8 bases. This CDR3 has 16 amino acids. Between the trimmed V and J ends, which lost 5 bases and 1 base, there was a span of 18 bases. Germline CDR1 and CDR2: SGHVS and FQNEAQ. The CDR3 here is CASSGAREGASYEQYF. The CDR3 region has the DNA TGTGCCAGCAGCGGTGCCCGGGAGGGGGCGTCCTACGAGCAGTACTTC.

The chain couples TRBV2 to TRBJ2-7, with 7 nucleotides matching TRBD1. Germline V gene lookup returns CDR1 SNHLY and CDR2 FYNNEI. This CDR3 has 13 amino acids. With V trimmed by 10 bases and J by 2 bases, 8 bases remained unmatched. The CDR3 protein is CATPGQGAYEQYF. In DNA form, the CDR3 reads TGTGCCACCCCTGGGCAGGGGGCCTACGAGCAGTACTTC.

The chain couples TRBV15 to TRBJ2-1; TRBD2 is a possible D gene (6 bases). The CDR3 consists of 14 residues. Per the germline V gene, CDR1 is LNHNV and CDR2 is YYDKDF (reference sequence). The V end was cut by 2 bases, the J end by 6 bases, with 11 bases between. CDR3 bases: TGTGCCACCAGCAGATGGAGGGGTATCAATGAGCAGTTCTTC. This gives the protein CATSRWRGINEQFF.

CDR3 in DNA: TGCGCCAGCAGCCCCCGCCGGCTCTCATTGGGAGGCTACACCTTC. Amino acid sequence: CASSPRRLSLGGYTF. The chain is built from TRBV4-3 and TRBJ1-2; D unresolved. The germline CDR1 and CDR2 sequences are LGHNA and YSLEER. Trimming took off 4 bases at V and 8 bases at J, with 20 bases between the two ends. This CDR3 comprises 15 residues.

The V call is TRBV27, the J call TRBJ2-1; tentatively, D is TRBD1 (5 bases). Per germline, CDR1 MNHEY and CDR2 SMNVEV (reference sequence). This CDR3 has 19 amino acids. The ends were cut back, 4 bases at V and 2 bases at J, with 24 bases in the middle. CDR3 sequence reads: CASSSSVPDSPWTYNEQFF. The DNA of the CDR3 is TGTGCCAGCAGTTCGAGCGTCCCCGACAGCCCTTGGACCTACAATGAGCAGTTCTTC.

The rearrangement uses TRBV7-2 and TRBJ2-3; D is tentatively TRBD1 or TRBD2 (5 bases each). The V gene lost 4 bases and the J gene lost 2 bases, with 13 bases spanning the gap. Germline V gene sequence: CDR1 SGHTA, CDR2 FQGNSA. CDR3 length equals 15 residues. The CDR3 coding sequence is TGTGCCAGCAGCTCCGGGACGGTTTACACAGATACGCAGTATTTT. It translates to CASSSGTVYTDTQYF.

There are a few counts of this clone. V usage is TRBV28 and J usage is TRBJ1-1; D gene ambiguous. There are 12 residues in the CDR3. The V gene's germline CDR1 is MDHEN and CDR2 SYDVKM. V shed 3 bases and J shed 7 bases, with 9 bases lying between them. CDR3 residues: CASSFGEDEAFF. For the CDR3, the DNA is TGTGCCAGCAGTTTCGGGGAGGATGAAGCTTTCTTT.

This chain connects TRBV5-1 to TRBJ2-7, with 7 bases that match TRBD1. The CDR3 covers 16 residues. Germline V CDR1 and CDR2: SGHRS, YFSETQ. V dropped 0 bases and J dropped 2; count of bases not matched to a gene: 8. The CDR3 DNA reads TGCGCCAGCAGCTTGGCCGGGACAGACCGCCCCTACGAGCAGTACTTC. It is translated as CASSLAGTDRPYEQYF.

The gene calls are TRBV5-1 and TRBJ2-5; 9 positions agree with TRBD2. The CDR3 loop spans 15 amino acids. Trimming cost V 5 bases and J 1 base; bases outside gene matches: 6. Germline V gene sequence: CDR1 SGHRS, CDR2 YFSETQ. CDR3 amino acids: CASSFSGGAQETQYF. CDR3 bases: TGCGCCAGCAGTTTTAGCGGGGGAGCCCAAGAGACCCAGTACTTC.

The chain uses TRBV29-1 and TRBJ1-1; D gene ambiguous. The CDR3 has 14 residues. Germline lookup yields CDR1 SQVTM and CDR2 ANQGSEA. V was clipped by 1 base and J by 1 base, with 10 bases between them. The CDR3 is CSVEGDTRNTEAFF. In DNA, the CDR3 is TGCAGCGTTGAAGGGGATACTAGGAACACTGAAGCTTTCTTT.

The V and J genes are TRBV6-6 and TRBJ2-6; D not certain. The V gene lost 8 bases and the J gene lost 0 bases, with 5 bases spanning the gap. Germline V gives CDR1 MNHNY, CDR2 SVGAGI (reference sequence). CDR3 length equals 13 residues. CDR3 nucleotides: TGTGCCAGCTCCCTCTCTGGGGCCAACGTCCTGACTTTC. It specifies CASSLSGANVLTF.

The V and J genes are TRBV29-1 and TRBJ1-4; D might be TRBD1 (6 bases). The CDR3 sequence is 18 residues long. The germline V and J ends were trimmed by 6 bases and 0 bases, with 23 bases remaining between them. Germline lookup yields CDR1 SQVTM and CDR2 ANQGSEA. The CDR3 DNA reads TGCAGCGTCCTCGGGGGGCAGGGTGAGGTCACAACTAATGAAAAACTGTTTTTT. It translates to CSVLGGQGEVTTNEKLFF.

CDR3 sequence: CASSDQTAGGGEQFF. The CDR3 DNA is TGTGCCAGCAGCGACCAGACAGCGGGGGGTGGGGAGCAGTTCTTC. The chain combines TRBV9 with TRBJ2-1; 9 nucleotides match TRBD2. The V and J ends lost 3 bases and 10 bases, in that order; junction bases with no gene match: 11. The CDR3 is 15 amino acids. The germline V gene has CDR1 SGDLS and CDR2 YYNGEE.

The chain uses TRBV6-4 and TRBJ1-4; unclear D gene. V was shortened by 4 bases and J by 5 bases, with 8 bases between the two germline ends. The CDR3 sequence is 13 residues long. CDR1 and CDR2 from the germline V gene are MRHNA and SNTAGT. The DNA of the CDR3 is TGTGCCAGCAGTGCTCGGCGGAATGAAAAACTGTTTTTT. This encodes CASSARRNEKLFF.